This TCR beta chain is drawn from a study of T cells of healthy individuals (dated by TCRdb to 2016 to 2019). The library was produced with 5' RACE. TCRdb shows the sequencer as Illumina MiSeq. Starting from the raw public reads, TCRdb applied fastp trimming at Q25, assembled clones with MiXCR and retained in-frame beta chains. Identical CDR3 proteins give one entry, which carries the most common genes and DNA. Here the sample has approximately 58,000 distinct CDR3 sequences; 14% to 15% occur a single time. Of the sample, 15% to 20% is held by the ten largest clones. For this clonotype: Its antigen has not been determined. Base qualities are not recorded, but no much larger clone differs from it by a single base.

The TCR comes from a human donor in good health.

The DNA sequence follows: TGTGCCAGCAGCCCTTCTGCAACTAATGAAAAACTGTTTTTT. Translated, this gives CASSPSATNEKLFF. This chain is built from TRBV7-9 and TRBJ1-4; the D gene identity is not certain. The CDR3 measures 14 amino acids from cysteine to phenylalanine. The only DNA kept is the CDR3, 42 bases in frame from the first base. V lost 5 bases and J lost 0 bases; the stretch between them is 7 bases long. CDR1 and CDR2, per the germline V gene (reference sequence), are SEHNR and FQNEAQ. Here the CDR3 is joined to the reference TRBV7-9 and TRBJ1-4 genes, and the full variable domain is: DTGVSQNPRHKITKRGQNVTFRCDPISEHNRLYWYRQTLGQGPEFLTYFQNEAQLEKSRLLSDRFSAERPKGSFSTLEIQRTEQGDSAMYLCASSPSATNEKLFFGSGTQLSVL.